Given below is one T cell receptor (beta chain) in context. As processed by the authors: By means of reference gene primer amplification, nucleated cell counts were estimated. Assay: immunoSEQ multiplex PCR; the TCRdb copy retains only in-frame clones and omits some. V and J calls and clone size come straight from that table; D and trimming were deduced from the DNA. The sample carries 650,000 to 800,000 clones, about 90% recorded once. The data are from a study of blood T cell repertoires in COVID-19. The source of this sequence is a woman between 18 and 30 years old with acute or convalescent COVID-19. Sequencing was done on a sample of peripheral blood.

The DNA of the CDR3 is TGTGCCAGCAGCCAAAGGCGGGGGGGCCTCTACGAGCAGTACTTC. Amino acids: CASSQRRGGLYEQYF. The rearrangement uses TRBV3-1 (or the pseudogene TRBV3-2) and TRBJ2-7; 9 bases line up with TRBD2. V lost 2 bases, J lost 3 bases, and 5 bases stayed unmatched. From germline, CDR1 is LGHDT and CDR2 YNNKEL (reference sequence). The CDR3 is 15 residues long.